This T cell receptor beta chain was recorded in a study of T cells after posttransplantation cyclophosphamide. The CDR3 extends over 13 amino acids. The V gene's germline CDR1 is SEHNR and CDR2 FQNEAQ (reference sequence). V was trimmed by 5 bases and J by 2 bases, leaving 7 bases between them. Sequencing used immunoSEQ multiplex PCR; TCRdb keeps in-frame clones, though not all of them. The sample includes about 52,000 clones, 85% to 95% of them seen just once. Details on this clone: Its target is not known.

General observations from the study: Recipient CMV seropositivity and CMV reactivation strongly tracked TRB clonality. Tissue-infiltrating T cells from skin or gut overlapped little with blood T cells. Later blood repertoires were often dominated by clones from the donor CD8+ memory compartment.

The chain links TRBV7-9 to TRBJ1-5, with D unresolved. Sequencing was performed on PBMCs. The receptor comes from a woman aged 30 to 39 in good health and a related stem cell transplant donor. The CDR3, as DNA: TGTGCCAGCAGCCAGTTTGGCAATCAGCCCCAGCATTTT. It is translated as CASSQFGNQPQHF. The whole variable domain, filled in from reference TRBV7-9 and TRBJ1-5, reads DTGVSQNPRHKITKRGQNVTFRCDPISEHNRLYWYRQTLGQGPEFLTYFQNEAQLEKSRLLSDRFSAERPKGSFSTLEIQRTEQGDSAMYLCASSQFGNQPQHFGDGTRLSIL.